This T cell receptor (beta chain) was recorded in a study of shared clonotypes between healthy human individuals. Study context: Contributing individuals were two females and three males aged 18 to 49.

Generated by immunoSEQ multiplex PCR, the TCRdb table keeps only in-frame clones and is missing some. The sample records about 1 million clones, around 82% being singletons. There are 12 residues in the CDR3. V lost 5 bases to trimming and J lost 4 bases, with 6 bases between them. Germline-derived CDR1 and CDR2 are KGHSH and LQKENI. To note about this clone: Its antigen remains unidentified.

Findings and limits, study-wide: Naive subsets usually exceeded memory subsets in estimated richness. Naive CD4 clonotypes overlapped across a handful of donors at around 5%.

Sequencing was carried out using memory CD4+ T cells from PBMCs. As to subset: CD45RA-negative fraction. This TCR derives from a man aged 18-30 years in good health. Some clones in this sample may be carry-over from other donors' samples. The chain has TRBV18 and TRBJ1-5; D is unclear. CDR3 in amino acids: CASSTANQPQHF. CDR3 in DNA: TGTGCCAGCTCAACTGCGAATCAGCCCCAGCATTTT. The full variable domain, rest sourced from reference TRBV18 and TRBJ1-5, is NAGVMQNPRHLVRRRGQEARLRCSPMKGHSHVYWYRQLPEEGLKFMVYLQKENIIDESGMPKERFSAEFPKEGPSILRIQQVVRGDSAAYFCASSTANQPQHFGDGTRLSIL.